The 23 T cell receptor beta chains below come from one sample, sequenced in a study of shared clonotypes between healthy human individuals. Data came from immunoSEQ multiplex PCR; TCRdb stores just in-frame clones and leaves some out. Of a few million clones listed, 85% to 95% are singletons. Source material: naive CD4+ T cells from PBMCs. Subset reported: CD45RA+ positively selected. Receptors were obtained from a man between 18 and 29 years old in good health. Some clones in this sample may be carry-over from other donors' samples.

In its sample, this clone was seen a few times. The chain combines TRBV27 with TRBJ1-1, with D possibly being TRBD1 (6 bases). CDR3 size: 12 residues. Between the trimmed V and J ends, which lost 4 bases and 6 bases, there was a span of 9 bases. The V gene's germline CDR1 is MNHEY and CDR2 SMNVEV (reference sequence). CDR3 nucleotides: TGTGCCAGCAGTTCTGGGGGCGCTGAAGCTTTCTTT. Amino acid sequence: CASSSGGAEAFF.

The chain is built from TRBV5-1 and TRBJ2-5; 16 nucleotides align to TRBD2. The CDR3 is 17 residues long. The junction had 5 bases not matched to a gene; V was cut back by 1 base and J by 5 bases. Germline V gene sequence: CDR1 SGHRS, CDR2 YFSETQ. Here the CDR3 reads CASSLSGLAGGYETQYF. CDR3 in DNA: TGCGCCAGCAGCTTGTCGGGACTAGCGGGAGGGTACGAGACCCAGTACTTC.

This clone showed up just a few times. The CDR3, as DNA: TGTGCCAGCAGTGACAGGACAGAGAATCAGCCCCAGCATTTT. Protein product: CASSDRTENQPQHF. This sequence joins TRBV2 and TRBJ1-5, with D perhaps TRBD1 (6 bases). Germline V gene sequence: CDR1 SNHLY, CDR2 FYNNEI. CDR3 size: 14 residues. V shed 3 bases and J shed 4 bases, with 10 bases lying between them.

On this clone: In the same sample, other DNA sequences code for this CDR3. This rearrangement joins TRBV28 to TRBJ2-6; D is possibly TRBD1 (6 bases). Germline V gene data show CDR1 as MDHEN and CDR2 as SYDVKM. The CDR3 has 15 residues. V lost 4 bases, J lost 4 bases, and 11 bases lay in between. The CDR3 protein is CASSSQGSGANVLTF. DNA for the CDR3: TGTGCCAGCAGTTCCCAGGGGTCCGGGGCCAACGTCCTGACTTTC.

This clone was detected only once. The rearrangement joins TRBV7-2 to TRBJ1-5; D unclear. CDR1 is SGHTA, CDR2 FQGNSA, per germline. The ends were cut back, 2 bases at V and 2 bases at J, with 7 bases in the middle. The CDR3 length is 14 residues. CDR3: CASSLSSGNQPQHF. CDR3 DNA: TGTGCCAGCAGCTTATCCTCAGGCAATCAGCCCCAGCATTTT. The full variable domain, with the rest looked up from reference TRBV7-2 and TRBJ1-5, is GAGVSQSPSNKVTEKGKDVELRCDPISGHTALYWYRQSLGQGLEFLIYFQGNSAPDKSGLPSDRFSAERTGGSVSTLTIQRTQQEDSAVYLCASSLSSGNQPQHFGDGTRLSIL.

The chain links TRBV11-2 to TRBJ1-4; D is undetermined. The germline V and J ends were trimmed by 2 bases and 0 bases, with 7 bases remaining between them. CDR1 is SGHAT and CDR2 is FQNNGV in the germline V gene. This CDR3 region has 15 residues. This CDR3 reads CASSLSGATNEKLFF. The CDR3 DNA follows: TGTGCCAGCAGCTTAAGCGGTGCAACTAATGAAAAACTGTTTTTT.

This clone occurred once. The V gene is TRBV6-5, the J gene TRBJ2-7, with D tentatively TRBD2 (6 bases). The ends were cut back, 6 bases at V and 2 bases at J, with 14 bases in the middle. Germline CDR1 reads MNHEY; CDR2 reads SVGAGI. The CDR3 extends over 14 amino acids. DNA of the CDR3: TGTGCCAGCAGCTTCCGACTAGGAACCTACGAGCAGTACTTC. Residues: CASSFRLGTYEQYF.

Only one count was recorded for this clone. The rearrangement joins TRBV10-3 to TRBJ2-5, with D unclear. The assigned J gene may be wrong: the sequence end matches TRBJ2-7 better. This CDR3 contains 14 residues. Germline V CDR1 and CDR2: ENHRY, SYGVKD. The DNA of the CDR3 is TGTGCCATCAGCGCTTGGGAACGGTACTACGAGCAGTACTTC. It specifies CAISAWERYYEQYF.

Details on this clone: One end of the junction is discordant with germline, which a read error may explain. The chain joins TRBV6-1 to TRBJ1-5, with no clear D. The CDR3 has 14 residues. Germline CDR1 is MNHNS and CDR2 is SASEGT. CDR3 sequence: CASSTRLSSQPQHF. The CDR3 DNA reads TGTGCCAGCTCTACCAGGCTCAGCAGTCAGCCCCAGCATTTT.

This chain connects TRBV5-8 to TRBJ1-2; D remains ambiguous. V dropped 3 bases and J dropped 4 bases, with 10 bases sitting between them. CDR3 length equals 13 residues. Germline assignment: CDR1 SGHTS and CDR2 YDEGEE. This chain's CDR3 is CASSYRSGYGYTF. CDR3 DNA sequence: TGTGCCAGCAGCTACCGGTCGGGCTATGGCTACACCTTC.

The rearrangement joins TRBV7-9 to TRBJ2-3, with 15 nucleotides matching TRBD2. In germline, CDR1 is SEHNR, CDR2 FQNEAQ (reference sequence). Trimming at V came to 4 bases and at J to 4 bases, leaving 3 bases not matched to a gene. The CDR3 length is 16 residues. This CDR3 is CASSYGLAGGADTQYF. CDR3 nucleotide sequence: TGTGCCAGCAGCTACGGACTAGCGGGAGGGGCAGATACGCAGTATTTT.

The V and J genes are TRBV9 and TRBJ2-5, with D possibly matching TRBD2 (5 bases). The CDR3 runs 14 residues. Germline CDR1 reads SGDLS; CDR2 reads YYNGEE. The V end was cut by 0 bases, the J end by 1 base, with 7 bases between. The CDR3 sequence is CASSVGSAQETQYF. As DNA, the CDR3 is TGTGCCAGCAGCGTAGGTAGCGCCCAAGAGACCCAGTACTTC.

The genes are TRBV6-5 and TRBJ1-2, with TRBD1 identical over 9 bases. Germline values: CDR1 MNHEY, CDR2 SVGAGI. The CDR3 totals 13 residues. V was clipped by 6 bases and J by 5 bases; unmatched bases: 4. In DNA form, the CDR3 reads TGTGCCAGCAGGCGACAGGGGGGGTATGGCTACACCTTC. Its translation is CASRRQGGYGYTF.

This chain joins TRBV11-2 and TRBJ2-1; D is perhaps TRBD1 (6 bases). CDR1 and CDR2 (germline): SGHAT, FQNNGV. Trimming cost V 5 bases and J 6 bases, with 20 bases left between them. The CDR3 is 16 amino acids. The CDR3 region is CASSPRDTFLGNEQFF. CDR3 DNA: TGTGCCAGCAGCCCTAGGGACACTTTTTTGGGCAATGAGCAGTTCTTC.

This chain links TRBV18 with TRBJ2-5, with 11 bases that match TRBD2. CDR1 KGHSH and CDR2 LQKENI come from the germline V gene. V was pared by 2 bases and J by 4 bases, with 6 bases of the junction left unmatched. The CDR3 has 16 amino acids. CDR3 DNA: TGTGCCAGCTCACCAGGGACTAGCGGCCTTGCAGAGACCCAGTACTTC. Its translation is CASSPGTSGLAETQYF.

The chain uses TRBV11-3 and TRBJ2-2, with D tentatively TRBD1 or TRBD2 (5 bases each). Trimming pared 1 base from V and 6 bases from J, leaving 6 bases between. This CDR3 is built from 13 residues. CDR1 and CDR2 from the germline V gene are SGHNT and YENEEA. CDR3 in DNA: TGTGCCAGCAGCTTAGTGGGGGCCGGGGAGCTGTTTTTT. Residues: CASSLVGAGELFF.

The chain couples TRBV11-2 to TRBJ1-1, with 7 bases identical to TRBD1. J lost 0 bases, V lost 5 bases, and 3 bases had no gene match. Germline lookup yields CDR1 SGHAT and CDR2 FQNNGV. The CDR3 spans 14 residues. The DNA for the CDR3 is TGTGCCAGCAGCCCAGGGGGTCTGAACACTGAAGCTTTCTTT. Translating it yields CASSPGGLNTEAFF.

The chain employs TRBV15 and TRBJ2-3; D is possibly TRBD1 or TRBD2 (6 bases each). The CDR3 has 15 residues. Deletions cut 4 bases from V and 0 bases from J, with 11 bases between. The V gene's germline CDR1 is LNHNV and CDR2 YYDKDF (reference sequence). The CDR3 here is CATSTGDTSTDTQYF. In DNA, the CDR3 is TGTGCCACCAGCACGGGGGACACTAGCACAGATACGCAGTATTTT.

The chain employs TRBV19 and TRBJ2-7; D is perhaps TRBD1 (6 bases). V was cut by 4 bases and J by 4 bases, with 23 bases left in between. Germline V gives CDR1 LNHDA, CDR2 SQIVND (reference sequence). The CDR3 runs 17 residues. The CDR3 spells CASSKGSWGTGTYEQYF. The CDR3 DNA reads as TGTGCCAGTAGTAAGGGGAGCTGGGGAACAGGGACATACGAGCAGTACTTC.

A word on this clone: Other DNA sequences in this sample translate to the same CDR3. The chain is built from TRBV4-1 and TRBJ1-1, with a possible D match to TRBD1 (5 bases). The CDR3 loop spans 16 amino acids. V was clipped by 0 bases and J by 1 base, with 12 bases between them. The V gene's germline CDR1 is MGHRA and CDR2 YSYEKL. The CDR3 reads CASSQDRARANTEAFF. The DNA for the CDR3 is TGCGCCAGCAGCCAAGATAGGGCCAGGGCGAACACTGAAGCTTTCTTT.

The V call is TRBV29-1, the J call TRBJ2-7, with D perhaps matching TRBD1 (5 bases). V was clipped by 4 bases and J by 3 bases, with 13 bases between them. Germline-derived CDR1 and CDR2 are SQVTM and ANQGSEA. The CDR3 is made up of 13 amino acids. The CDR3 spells CSVGLVRDYEQYF. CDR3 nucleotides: TGCAGCGTTGGTTTGGTCAGGGACTACGAGCAGTACTTC.

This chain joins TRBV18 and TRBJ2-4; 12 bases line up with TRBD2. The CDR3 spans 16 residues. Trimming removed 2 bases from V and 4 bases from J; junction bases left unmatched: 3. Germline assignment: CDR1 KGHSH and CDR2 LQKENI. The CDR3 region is CASSPIGLAGKNIQYF. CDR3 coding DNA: TGTGCCAGCTCACCAATAGGACTAGCGGGGAAAAACATTCAGTACTTC.

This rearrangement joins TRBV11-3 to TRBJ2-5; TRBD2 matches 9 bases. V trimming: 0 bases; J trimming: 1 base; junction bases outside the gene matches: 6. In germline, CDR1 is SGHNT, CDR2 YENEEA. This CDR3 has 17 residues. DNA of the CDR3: TGTGCCAGCAGCTTAGATGCGGCTAGCGGGATCCAAGAGACCCAGTACTTC. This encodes CASSLDAASGIQETQYF.